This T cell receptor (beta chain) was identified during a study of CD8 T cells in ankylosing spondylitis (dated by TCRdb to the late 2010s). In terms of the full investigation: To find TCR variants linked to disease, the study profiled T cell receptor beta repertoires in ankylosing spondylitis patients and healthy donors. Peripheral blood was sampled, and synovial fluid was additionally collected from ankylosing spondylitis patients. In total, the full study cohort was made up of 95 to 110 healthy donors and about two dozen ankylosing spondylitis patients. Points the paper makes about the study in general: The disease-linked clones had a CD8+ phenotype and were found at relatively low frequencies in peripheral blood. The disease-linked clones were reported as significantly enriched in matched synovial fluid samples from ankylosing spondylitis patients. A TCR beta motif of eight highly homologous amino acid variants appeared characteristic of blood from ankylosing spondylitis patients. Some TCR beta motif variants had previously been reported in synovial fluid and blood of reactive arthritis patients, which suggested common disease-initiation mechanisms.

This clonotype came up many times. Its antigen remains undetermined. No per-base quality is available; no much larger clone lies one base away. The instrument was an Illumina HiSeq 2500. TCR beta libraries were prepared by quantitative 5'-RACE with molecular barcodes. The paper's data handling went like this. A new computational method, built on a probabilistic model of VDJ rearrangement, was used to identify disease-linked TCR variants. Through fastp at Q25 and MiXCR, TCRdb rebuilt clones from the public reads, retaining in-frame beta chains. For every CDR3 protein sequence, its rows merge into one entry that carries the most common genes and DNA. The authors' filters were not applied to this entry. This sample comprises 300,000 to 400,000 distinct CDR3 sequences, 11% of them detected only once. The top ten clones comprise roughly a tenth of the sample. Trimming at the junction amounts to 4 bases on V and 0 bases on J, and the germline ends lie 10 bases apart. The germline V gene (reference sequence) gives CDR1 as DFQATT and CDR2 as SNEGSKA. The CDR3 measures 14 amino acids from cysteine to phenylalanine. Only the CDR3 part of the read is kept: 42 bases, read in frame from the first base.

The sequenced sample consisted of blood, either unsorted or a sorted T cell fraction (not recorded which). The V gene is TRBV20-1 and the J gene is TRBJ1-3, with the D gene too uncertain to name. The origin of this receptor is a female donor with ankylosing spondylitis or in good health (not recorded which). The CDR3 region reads CSATREVSGNTIYF. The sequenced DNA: TGCAGTGCTACTAGGGAAGTCTCTGGAAACACCATATATTTT.